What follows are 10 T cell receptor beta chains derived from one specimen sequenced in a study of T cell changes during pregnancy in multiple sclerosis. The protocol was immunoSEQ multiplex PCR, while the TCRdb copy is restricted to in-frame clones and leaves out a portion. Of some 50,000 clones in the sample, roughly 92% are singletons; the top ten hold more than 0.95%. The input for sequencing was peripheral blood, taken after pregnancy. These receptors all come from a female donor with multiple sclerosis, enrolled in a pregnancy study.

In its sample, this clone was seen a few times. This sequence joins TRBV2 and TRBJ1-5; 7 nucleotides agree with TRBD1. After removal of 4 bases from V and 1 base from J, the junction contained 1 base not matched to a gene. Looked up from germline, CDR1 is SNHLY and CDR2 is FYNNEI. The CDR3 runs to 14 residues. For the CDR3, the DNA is TGTGCCAGCAGTGTACAGGGGAGCAATCAGCCCCAGCATTTT. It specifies CASSVQGSNQPQHF.

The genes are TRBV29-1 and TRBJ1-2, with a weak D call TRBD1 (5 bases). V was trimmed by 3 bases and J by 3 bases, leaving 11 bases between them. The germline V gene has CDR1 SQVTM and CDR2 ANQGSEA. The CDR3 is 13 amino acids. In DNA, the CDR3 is TGCAGCGTTGACCGGGGACTGTACTATGGCTACACCTTC. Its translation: CSVDRGLYYGYTF.

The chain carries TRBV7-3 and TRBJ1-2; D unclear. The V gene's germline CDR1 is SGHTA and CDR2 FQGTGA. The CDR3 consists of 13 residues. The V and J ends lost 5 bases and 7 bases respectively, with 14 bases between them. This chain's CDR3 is CASSKTGVLGYTF. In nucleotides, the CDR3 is TGTGCCAGCAGCAAAACCGGGGTCCTTGGCTACACCTTC.

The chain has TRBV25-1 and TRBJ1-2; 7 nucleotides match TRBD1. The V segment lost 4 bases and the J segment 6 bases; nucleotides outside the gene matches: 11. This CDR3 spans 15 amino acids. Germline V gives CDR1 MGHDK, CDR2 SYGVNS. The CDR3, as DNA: TGTGCCAGCAGTGCATACATAGGACAGGCGAATGGCTACACCTTC. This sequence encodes CASSAYIGQANGYTF.

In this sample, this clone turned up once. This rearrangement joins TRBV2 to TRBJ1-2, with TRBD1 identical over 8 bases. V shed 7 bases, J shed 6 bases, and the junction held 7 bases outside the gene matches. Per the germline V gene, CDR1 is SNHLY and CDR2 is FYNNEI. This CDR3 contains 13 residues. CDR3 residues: CASIRTGRDGYTF. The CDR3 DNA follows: TGTGCCAGCATCCGGACAGGGCGCGATGGCTACACCTTC.

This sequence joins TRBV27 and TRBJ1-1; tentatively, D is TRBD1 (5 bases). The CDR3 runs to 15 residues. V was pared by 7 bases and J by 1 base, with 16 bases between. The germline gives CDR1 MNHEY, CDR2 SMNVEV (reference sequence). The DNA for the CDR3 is TGTGCCAGCATCTCCTTCAGGGATAGGAACACTGAAGCTTTCTTT. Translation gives CASISFRDRNTEAFF.

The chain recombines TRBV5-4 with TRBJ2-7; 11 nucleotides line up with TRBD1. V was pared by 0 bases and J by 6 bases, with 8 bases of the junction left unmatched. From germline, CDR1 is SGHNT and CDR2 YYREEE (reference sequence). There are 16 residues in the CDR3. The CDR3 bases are TGTGCCAGCAGCTTGGGGGGCCGGGACAGGGGGTCCGAGCAGTACTTC. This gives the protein CASSLGGRDRGSEQYF.

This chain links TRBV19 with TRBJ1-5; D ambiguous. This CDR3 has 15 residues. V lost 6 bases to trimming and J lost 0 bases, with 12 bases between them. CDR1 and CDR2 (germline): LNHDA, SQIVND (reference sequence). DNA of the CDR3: TGTGCCAGTAGGGTACAGTCGAATAGCAATCAGCCCCAGCATTTT. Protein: CASRVQSNSNQPQHF.

The CDR3 reads CASSAAGASSPLHF. In DNA, the CDR3 is TGTGCCAGCAGCGCGGCGGGGGCCAGTTCACCCCTCCACTTT. The chain carries TRBV2 and TRBJ1-6; D perhaps matches TRBD1 (6 bases). The V end was cut by 6 bases, the J end by 9 bases, with 15 bases between. CDR1 SNHLY and CDR2 FYNNEI come from the germline V gene. The CDR3 sequence is 14 residues long. The full variable domain, rest sourced from reference TRBV2 and TRBJ1-6, is EPEVTQTPSHQVTQMGQEVILRCVPISNHLYFYWYRQILGQKVEFLVSFYNNEISEKSEIFDDQFSVERPDGSNFTLKIRSTKLEDSAMYFCASSAAGASSPLHFGNGTRLTVT.

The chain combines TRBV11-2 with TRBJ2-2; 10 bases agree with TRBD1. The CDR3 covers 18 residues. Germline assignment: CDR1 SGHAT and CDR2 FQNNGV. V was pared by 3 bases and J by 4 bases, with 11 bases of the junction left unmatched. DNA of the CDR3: TGTGCCAGCAGCTTGCGGCCCGGGACAGGGGTCTCCACCGGGGAGCTGTTTTTT. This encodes CASSLRPGTGVSTGELFF.